These T cell receptor beta chains were read from a single sample in a study of shared clonotypes between healthy human individuals. Data came from immunoSEQ multiplex PCR; TCRdb stores just in-frame clones and leaves some out. The sample yields over a million clones, around 97% seen once. What was sequenced was naive CD4+ T cells sorted from blood. Receptors were obtained from a man aged 25-45 years in good health. CDR3s include the opening cysteine and the closing phenylalanine or tryptophan. The order of the fields is D gene, clone size, J gene, V gene, CDR3 protein, CDR3 DNA. D genes are given only for firm matches. The size field is filled for only some rows; it gives once, few, many or a size class.

d_call: .
clone_size: .
j_call: TRBJ2-1
v_call: TRBV27
cdr3_aa: CASSLTGTFENEQFF
cdr3_nt: TGTGCCAGCAGTTTAACCGGGACATTTGAGAATGAGCAGTTCTTC

d_call: .
clone_size: .
j_call: TRBJ2-7
v_call: TRBV5-5
cdr3_aa: CASSLFASEAYEQYF
cdr3_nt: TGTGCCAGCAGCTTGTTTGCTAGCGAGGCCTACGAGCAGTACTTC

d_call: TRBD1
clone_size: .
j_call: TRBJ1-5
v_call: TRBV25-1
cdr3_aa: CASSESTGTGDQPQHF
cdr3_nt: TGTGCCAGCAGTGAATCGACCGGGACAGGGGATCAGCCCCAGCATTTT

d_call: .
clone_size: .
j_call: TRBJ2-1
v_call: TRBV11-3
cdr3_aa: CASSLGSVRGRYNEQFF
cdr3_nt: TGTGCCAGCAGCTTAGGGTCCGTGCGGGGCCGGTACAATGAGCAGTTCTTC

d_call: .
clone_size: once
j_call: TRBJ2-3
v_call: TRBV7-2
cdr3_aa: CASSRTVASDTQYF
cdr3_nt: TGTGCCAGCAGCCGAACCGTGGCTTCAGATACGCAGTATTTT

d_call: .
clone_size: .
j_call: TRBJ2-7
v_call: TRBV6-5
cdr3_aa: CASSRSGGSIEQYF
cdr3_nt: TGTGCCAGCAGTCGAAGTGGGGGGTCCATCGAGCAGTACTTC

d_call: TRBD1
clone_size: .
j_call: TRBJ1-2
v_call: TRBV13
cdr3_aa: CASSTGVGPGYTF
cdr3_nt: TGTGCCAGCAGCACAGGGGTTGGCCCGGGCTACACCTTC

d_call: .
clone_size: .
j_call: TRBJ1-1
v_call: TRBV5-1
cdr3_aa: CASSLEAGRTEAFF
cdr3_nt: TGCGCCAGCAGCTTGGAGGCAGGGCGGACTGAAGCTTTCTTT

d_call: TRBD2
clone_size: .
j_call: TRBJ2-7
v_call: TRBV28
cdr3_aa: CASSFPPMRTSKHYEQYF
cdr3_nt: TGTGCCAGCAGTTTCCCCCCTATGCGGACTAGCAAGCACTACGAGCAGTACTTC

d_call: TRBD2
clone_size: .
j_call: TRBJ2-1
v_call: TRBV7-3
cdr3_aa: CASSPFRTSGYNEQFF
cdr3_nt: TGTGCCAGCAGCCCCTTTCGAACTAGCGGTTACAATGAGCAGTTCTTC

d_call: .
clone_size: .
j_call: TRBJ2-7
v_call: TRBV5-1
cdr3_aa: CASSLGQLRVEQYF
cdr3_nt: TGCGCCAGCAGCTTAGGACAGCTTAGGGTCGAGCAGTACTTC

d_call: .
clone_size: once
j_call: TRBJ2-4
v_call: TRBV11-2
cdr3_aa: CASSLDGNIQYF
cdr3_nt: TGTGCCAGCAGCTTAGACGGAAACATTCAGTACTTC

d_call: TRBD1
clone_size: .
j_call: TRBJ1-1
v_call: TRBV15
cdr3_aa: CATSGRQGRNTEAFF
cdr3_nt: TGTGCCACCAGCGGGAGACAGGGGCGGAACACTGAAGCTTTCTTT

d_call: .
clone_size: .
j_call: TRBJ2-3
v_call: TRBV10-2
cdr3_aa: CASTTTDTQYF
cdr3_nt: TGCGCCAGCACCACTACAGATACGCAGTATTTT

d_call: TRBD2
clone_size: .
j_call: TRBJ2-5
v_call: TRBV29-1
cdr3_aa: CSVVGQMGTSGSALQETQYF
cdr3_nt: TGCAGCGTTGTAGGGCAAATGGGGACTAGCGGGAGCGCATTACAAGAGACCCAGTACTTC

d_call: .
clone_size: once
j_call: TRBJ2-1
v_call: TRBV7-2
cdr3_aa: CASSFGMYNEQFF
cdr3_nt: TGTGCCAGCAGCTTCGGCATGTACAATGAGCAGTTCTTC

d_call: .
clone_size: .
j_call: TRBJ2-2
v_call: TRBV30
cdr3_aa: CAWIGVNGELFF
cdr3_nt: TGTGCCTGGATCGGGGTCAACGGGGAGCTGTTTTTT

d_call: .
clone_size: .
j_call: TRBJ2-2
v_call: TRBV19
cdr3_aa: CAAKEYTGELFF
cdr3_nt: TGTGCCGCTAAAGAGTACACCGGGGAGCTGTTTTTT

d_call: TRBD2
clone_size: .
j_call: TRBJ2-1
v_call: TRBV5-1
cdr3_aa: CASSLALAGGTESYNEQFF
cdr3_nt: TGCGCCAGCAGCTTGGCCCTAGCGGGAGGGACAGAGTCCTACAATGAGCAGTTCTTC

d_call: .
clone_size: few
j_call: TRBJ1-2
v_call: TRBV11-2
cdr3_aa: CASSLDPTPGTGGYTF
cdr3_nt: TGTGCCAGCAGCTTAGACCCCACCCCAGGGACTGGAGGCTACACCTTC

d_call: .
clone_size: .
j_call: TRBJ2-5
v_call: TRBV6-5
cdr3_aa: CASSYRSGTQETQYF
cdr3_nt: TGTGCCAGCAGTTACCGGTCCGGGACCCAAGAGACCCAGTACTTC

d_call: .
clone_size: .
j_call: TRBJ2-3
v_call: TRBV5-1
cdr3_aa: CASALSPVGGGTDTQYF
cdr3_nt: TGCGCCAGCGCCCTAAGCCCCGTTGGGGGTGGCACAGATACGCAGTATTTT

d_call: .
clone_size: once
j_call: TRBJ2-5
v_call: TRBV27
cdr3_aa: CASRSGSETQYF
cdr3_nt: TGTGCCAGCAGGTCGGGTTCGGAGACCCAGTACTTC

d_call: TRBD2
clone_size: .
j_call: TRBJ2-7
v_call: TRBV7-2
cdr3_aa: CASSLDSGRIYEQYF
cdr3_nt: TGTGCCAGCAGCTTAGATAGCGGGAGAATCTACGAGCAGTACTTC

d_call: .
clone_size: .
j_call: TRBJ1-5
v_call: TRBV5-4
cdr3_aa: CASSLTTGNQPQHF
cdr3_nt: TGTGCCAGCAGCTTAACGACAGGCAATCAGCCCCAGCATTTT

d_call: TRBD1
clone_size: .
j_call: TRBJ2-3
v_call: TRBV28
cdr3_aa: CASSLCGRGFKDTQYF
cdr3_nt: TGTGCCAGCAGTTTATGTGGCAGGGGGTTTAAGGATACGCAGTATTTT

d_call: .
clone_size: .
j_call: TRBJ2-3
v_call: TRBV14
cdr3_aa: CASSQDPPAGYTDTQYF
cdr3_nt: TGTGCCAGCAGCCAAGATCCGCCAGCGGGCTACACAGATACGCAGTATTTT

d_call: .
clone_size: .
j_call: TRBJ2-2
v_call: TRBV28
cdr3_aa: CASSPQITGELFF
cdr3_nt: TGTGCCAGCAGTCCCCAGATCACCGGGGAGCTGTTTTTT

d_call: TRBD1
clone_size: .
j_call: TRBJ1-4
v_call: TRBV6-5
cdr3_aa: CASSARQGWEKLFF
cdr3_nt: TGTGCCAGCAGTGCCCGACAGGGTTGGGAAAAACTGTTTTTT

d_call: .
clone_size: .
j_call: TRBJ2-3
v_call: TRBV7-9
cdr3_aa: CASSPTSHVTADTQYF
cdr3_nt: TGTGCCAGCAGTCCTACTAGCCACGTTACCGCAGATACGCAGTATTTT

d_call: .
clone_size: .
j_call: TRBJ1-2
v_call: TRBV6-4
cdr3_aa: CASSDNDPYGYTF
cdr3_nt: TGTGCCAGCAGTGACAACGATCCCTATGGCTACACCTTC

d_call: .
clone_size: .
j_call: TRBJ1-5
v_call: TRBV10-3
cdr3_aa: CAIRWDGDQPQHF
cdr3_nt: TGTGCCATCCGATGGGATGGAGATCAGCCCCAGCATTTT